The source of this TCR beta chain is a study of T cell responses to AZD1222 COVID-19 vaccine. Findings and caveats of the study: Most donors were white British, females outnumbered males, and clonal diversity was possibly underestimated. Baseline antibody screening turned up just six seropositive AZD1222 recipients.

The protocol was immunoSEQ multiplex PCR, while the TCRdb copy is restricted to in-frame clones and leaves out a portion. Of about 98,000 clones in the sample, just over 85% are singletons; the top ten hold about 9.3%. The trim removed 6 bases at V and 3 bases at J, leaving 2 bases unmatched. Germline V gives CDR1 SQVTM, CDR2 ANQGSEA. The CDR3 contains 12 residues. About this clone itself: No antigen is known for it. Other DNA sequences from this sample encode an identical CDR3 as well.

The TCR was taken from an adult in good health. Sequencing used peripheral blood, obtained on day 0 of MenACWY control vaccination. The chain joins TRBV29-1 to TRBJ1-1, with 9 bases identical to TRBD1. The CDR3 DNA follows: TGCAGCGTGAGACAGGGGGACACTGAAGCTTTCTTT. Its protein is CSVRQGDTEAFF.